Described below is a single T cell receptor beta chain sequence and its context. This sample was taken from a study of long-term antiretroviral therapy in people with HIV. The assay, immunoSEQ v3.0, was run at survey level. Sequencing was performed with immunoSEQ multiplex PCR; in TCRdb, only in-frame clones are kept and a portion is missing. The table lists roughly 16,000 clones, approximately 94% of them singletons. Germline assignment: CDR1 SGHTA and CDR2 FQGTGA. V gave up 4 bases and J gave up 9 bases; unmatched junction bases: 8. This CDR3 is 16 amino acids long. Sequences were derived from unsorted PBMCs, sampled about 6 years after starting antiretroviral therapy. The chain carries TRBV7-3 and TRBJ2-1, with 14 bases aligning to TRBD2. The sequence was collected from a woman in her fifties or sixties with HIV. The chain's CDR3 is CASSSGLAGVQGEQFF. In nucleotides, the CDR3 is TGTGCCAGCAGCTCGGGACTAGCGGGAGTTCAGGGTGAGCAGTTCTTC.